This T cell receptor beta chain was sequenced in a study of blood T cell repertoires in COVID-19. The count of this clone is one. This CDR3 has 11 residues. Germline V gene lookup returns CDR1 DFQATT and CDR2 SNEGSKA (reference sequence). V was cut by 5 bases and J by 7 bases, with 9 bases left in between. Per the original methods: Estimated nucleated cell counts came from reference gene primer amplification. The table came from immunoSEQ multiplex PCR; TCRdb's copy has only in-frame clones and leaves some out. V, J and clone size were drawn from that table, and D and trimming were deduced from the DNA. The sample consists of tens of thousands of clones, roughly 90% of them appearing once.

The chain couples TRBV20-1 to TRBJ2-1, with TRBD1 as a possible D gene (5 bases). The receptor's source is a man aged 55 to 70 with acute or convalescent COVID-19. Sequenced input: peripheral blood. Written as DNA, the CDR3 is TGCAGTGCTGACAGTATTAATGAGCAGTTCTTC. Protein product: CSADSINEQFF.